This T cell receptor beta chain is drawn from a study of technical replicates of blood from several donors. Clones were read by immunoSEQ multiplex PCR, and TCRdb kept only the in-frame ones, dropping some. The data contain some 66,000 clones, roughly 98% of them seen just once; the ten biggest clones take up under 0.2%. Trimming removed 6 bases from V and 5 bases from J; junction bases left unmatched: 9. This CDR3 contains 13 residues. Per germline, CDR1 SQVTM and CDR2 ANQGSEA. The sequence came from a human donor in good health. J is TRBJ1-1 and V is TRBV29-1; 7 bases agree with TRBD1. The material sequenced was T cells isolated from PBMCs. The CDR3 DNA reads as TGCAGCGTAATAGGGGGCACGGTAACTGAAGCTTTCTTT. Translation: CSVIGGTVTEAFF.